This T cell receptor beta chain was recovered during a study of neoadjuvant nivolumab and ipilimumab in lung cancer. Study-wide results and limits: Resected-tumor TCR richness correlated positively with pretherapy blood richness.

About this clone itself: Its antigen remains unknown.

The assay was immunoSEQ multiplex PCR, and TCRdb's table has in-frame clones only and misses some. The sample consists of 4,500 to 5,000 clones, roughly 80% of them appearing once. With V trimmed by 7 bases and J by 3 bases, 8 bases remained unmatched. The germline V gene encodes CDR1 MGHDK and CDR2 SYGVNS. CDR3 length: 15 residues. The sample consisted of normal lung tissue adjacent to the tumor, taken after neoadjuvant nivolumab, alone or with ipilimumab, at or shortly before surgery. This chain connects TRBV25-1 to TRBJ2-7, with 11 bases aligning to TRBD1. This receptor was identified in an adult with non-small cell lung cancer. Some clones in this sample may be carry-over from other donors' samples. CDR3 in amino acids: CASTPKGTGGYEQYF. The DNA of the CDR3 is TGTGCCAGCACCCCCAAGGGGACAGGGGGCTACGAGCAGTACTTC.